The rows below give T cell receptor beta chains drawn from one sample of a study of blood T cell repertoires in COVID-19. Only in-frame clones appear in the TCRdb table, and some are missing; sequencing was by immunoSEQ multiplex PCR. The sample includes about 100,000 clones, about 91% seen only once; the top ten take about 4.6%. The sequencing input was peripheral blood. These receptors were collected from a human donor in a cohort sampled during active COVID-19. Each CDR3 is given with its conserved first and last residue. A D gene is named only where the DNA matches it firmly. The size entry is marked missing in some rows and otherwise reads once, few, many or a size class.

>TRBJ2-1|-|TRBV19|TRBD2
CASRKTSGSPRLSYNEQFF
TGTGCCAGTAGAAAAACTAGCGGGAGTCCTCGACTTTCCTACAATGAGCAGTTCTTC
>TRBJ2-3|-|TRBV11-3|TRBD2
CASSLGLAGFTDTQYF
TGTGCCAGCAGCCTCGGACTAGCGGGGTTCACAGATACGCAGTATTTT
>TRBJ1-2|-|TRBV11-2|-
CASSRPKGDYGYTF
TGTGCCAGCAGCCGACCTAAGGGGGACTATGGCTACACCTTC
>TRBJ1-4|once|TRBV18|-
CASSGGKLEKLFF
TGTGCCAGCTCAGGCGGTAAATTGGAAAAACTGTTTTTT
>TRBJ1-2|-|TRBV6-5|-
CASRGQSGGYTF
TGTGCCAGCAGAGGACAGTCTGGCGGCTACACCTTC
>TRBJ2-4|-|TRBV5-1|-
CASSLDSLAKNIQYF
TGCGCCAGCAGCTTGGACAGCCTAGCCAAAAACATTCAGTACTTC
>TRBJ1-5|once|TRBV19|TRBD1
CASSPAQGYQPQHF
TGTGCCAGTAGTCCCGCACAGGGGTACCAGCCCCAGCATTTT
>TRBJ2-3|-|TRBV10-3|-
CAISRTADTQYF
TGTGCCATCAGTCGGACTGCGGATACGCAGTATTTT
>TRBJ1-1|-|TRBV18|TRBD1
CASSPPGQQIENTEAFF
TGTGCCAGCTCACCACCGGGACAGCAAATAGAGAACACTGAAGCTTTCTTT
>TRBJ2-7|-|TRBV28|TRBD2
CASSGAGLADSYEQYF
TGTGCCAGCAGTGGCGCGGGACTAGCGGATTCCTACGAGCAGTACTTC
>TRBJ1-2|once|TRBV28|TRBD1
CASSLWDRGRVSYGYTF
TGTGCCAGCAGTTTATGGGACAGGGGGCGCGTGAGTTATGGCTACACCTTC
>TRBJ1-5|once|TRBV6-5|TRBD1
CASSYTGGGNQPQHF
TGTGCCAGCAGTTATACAGGGGGCGGGAATCAGCCCCAGCATTTT
>TRBJ1-5|-|TRBV11-3|-
CASSQNAYSNQPQHF
TGTGCCAGCAGCCAGAATGCATATAGCAATCAGCCCCAGCATTTT
>TRBJ1-2|-|TRBV27|TRBD1
CASRATGGNGYTF
TGTGCCAGCAGGGCAACAGGGGGGAATGGCTACACCTTC
>TRBJ2-1|-|TRBV7-9|TRBD2
CASSLGLGLSYNEQFF
TGTGCCAGCAGCTTGGGACTAGGTTTATCCTACAATGAGCAGTTCTTC
>TRBJ2-6|few|TRBV6-4|TRBD1
CASSRQGLGSGANVLTF
TGTGCCAGCAGTCGACAGGGTTTGGGCTCTGGGGCCAACGTCCTGACTTTC
>TRBJ1-1|-|TRBV6-6|-
CASSYPHEAFF
TGTGCCAGCAGTTACCCCCATGAAGCTTTCTTT
>TRBJ2-4|-|TRBV19|TRBD2
CASSILAGGEAKNIQYF
TGTGCCAGTAGTATACTAGCGGGAGGTGAGGCCAAAAACATTCAGTACTTC
>TRBJ2-1|once|TRBV5-1|-
CASSFLQGGSYNEQFF
TGCGCCAGCAGCTTTTTACAGGGGGGGTCCTACAATGAGCAGTTCTTC
>TRBJ1-4|-|TRBV2|-
CASSEARQGLVRKLFF
TGTGCCAGCAGTGAAGCGCGGCAGGGTTTGGTCCGGAAACTGTTTTTT
>TRBJ2-5|once|TRBV5-6|-
CASSGGGRETQYF
TGTGCCAGCAGCGGGGGGGGGCGAGAGACCCAGTACTTC
>TRBJ1-5|-|TRBV6-6|-
CASSSQGQNQPQHF
TGTGCCAGCAGTTCACAGGGCCAGAATCAGCCCCAGCATTTT
>TRBJ1-6|-|TRBV25-1|-
CASSARGRGYNSPLHF
TGTGCCAGCAGTGCCCGGGGCAGGGGCTATAATTCACCCCTCCACTTT
>TRBJ2-2|-|TRBV6-5|TRBD2
CASAGLAANTGELFF
TGTGCCAGCGCGGGCCTAGCGGCGAACACCGGGGAGCTGTTTTTT
>TRBJ1-1|-|TRBV24-1|-
CATSDRNTEAFF
TGTGCCACCAGTGACAGGAACACTGAAGCTTTCTTT
>TRBJ2-3|medium-sized|TRBV7-8|TRBD2
CASSHLAGVTDTQYF
TGTGCCAGCAGCCACCTAGCGGGGGTCACAGATACGCAGTATTTT
>TRBJ2-4|-|TRBV13|TRBD2
CASSGTSNSPVDKNIQYF
TGTGCCAGCTCAGGGACTAGTAATTCCCCAGTAGACAAAAACATTCAGTACTTC
>TRBJ1-2|-|TRBV12-5|TRBD1
CASGLAGTVNNYGYTF
TGTGCTAGTGGTTTAGCCGGGACAGTTAATAACTATGGCTACACCTTC
>TRBJ2-5|-|TRBV27|TRBD2
CASSLIPREEETQYF
TGTGCCAGCAGTTTAATTCCACGGGAGGAAGAGACCCAGTACTTC
>TRBJ2-5|-|TRBV7-6|-
CASSLARGRETQYF
TGTGCCAGCAGCTTAGCCAGGGGCAGGGAGACCCAGTACTTC
>TRBJ1-1|-|TRBV6-1|-
CASSEELNTEAFF
TGTGCCAGCAGTGAGGAGCTGAACACTGAAGCTTTCTTT
>TRBJ2-7|-|TRBV9|TRBD2
CASSVGELAGVEQYF
TGTGCCAGCAGCGTGGGGGAACTAGCGGGAGTCGAGCAGTACTTC
>TRBJ1-2|-|TRBV4-1|-
CASSQAGQFYGYTF
TGCGCCAGCAGCCAAGCGGGACAATTCTATGGCTACACCTTC
>TRBJ2-7|-|TRBV5-8|-
CASITLAGVYEQYF
TGTGCCAGCATCACCCTGGCAGGGGTTTACGAGCAGTACTTC
>TRBJ2-1|-|TRBV5-4|-
CASSLDPQGGIGNEQFF
TGTGCCAGCAGCTTGGATCCGCAGGGGGGAATCGGGAATGAGCAGTTCTTC
>TRBJ1-6|once|TRBV6-5|-
CASTSDSLYSPLHF
TGTGCCAGCACCTCAGACAGTCTGTACTCACCCCTCCACTTT
>TRBJ1-2|-|TRBV7-2|-
CASSFQGIGYGYTF
TGTGCCAGCAGCTTCCAGGGAATAGGCTATGGCTACACCTTC
>TRBJ2-1|-|TRBV18|-
CASSPPSRTYNEQFF
TGTGCCAGCTCACCTCCATCGAGAACCTACAATGAGCAGTTCTTC
>TRBJ2-2|once|TRBV6-2/TRBV6-3|-
CASSYTSPNQPGGFSTGELFF
TGTGCCAGCAGTTACACTTCCCCGAATCAGCCGGGGGGCTTTAGCACCGGGGAGCTGTTTTTT